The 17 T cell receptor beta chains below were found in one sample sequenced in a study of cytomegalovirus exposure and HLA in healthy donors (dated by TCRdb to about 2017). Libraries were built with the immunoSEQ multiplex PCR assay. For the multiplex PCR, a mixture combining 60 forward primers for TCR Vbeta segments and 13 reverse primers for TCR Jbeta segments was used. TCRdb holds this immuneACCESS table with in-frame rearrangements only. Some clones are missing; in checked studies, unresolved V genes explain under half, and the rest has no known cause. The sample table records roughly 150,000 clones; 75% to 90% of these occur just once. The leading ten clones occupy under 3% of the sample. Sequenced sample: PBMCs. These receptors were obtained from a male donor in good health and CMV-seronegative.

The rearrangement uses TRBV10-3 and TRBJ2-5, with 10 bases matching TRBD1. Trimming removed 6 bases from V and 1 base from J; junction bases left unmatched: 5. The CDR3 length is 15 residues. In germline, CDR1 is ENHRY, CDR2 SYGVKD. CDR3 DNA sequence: TGTGCCATCAGGTCCGGGACAGGGGCCCAAGAGACCCAGTACTTC. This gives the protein CAIRSGTGAQETQYF.

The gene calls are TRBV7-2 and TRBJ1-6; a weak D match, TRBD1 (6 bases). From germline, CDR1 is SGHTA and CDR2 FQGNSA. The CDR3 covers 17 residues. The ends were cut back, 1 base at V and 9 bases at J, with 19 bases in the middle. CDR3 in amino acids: CASSLVQSPGVASPLHF. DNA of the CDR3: TGTGCCAGCAGCTTAGTTCAAAGCCCAGGGGTAGCTTCACCCCTCCACTTT.

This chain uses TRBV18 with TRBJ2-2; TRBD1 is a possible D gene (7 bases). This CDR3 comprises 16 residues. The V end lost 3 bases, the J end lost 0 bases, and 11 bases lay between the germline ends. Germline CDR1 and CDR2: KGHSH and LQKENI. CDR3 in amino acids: CASSPGGGPNTGELFF. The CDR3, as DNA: TGTGCCAGCTCACCCGGAGGGGGCCCGAACACCGGGGAGCTGTTTTTT.

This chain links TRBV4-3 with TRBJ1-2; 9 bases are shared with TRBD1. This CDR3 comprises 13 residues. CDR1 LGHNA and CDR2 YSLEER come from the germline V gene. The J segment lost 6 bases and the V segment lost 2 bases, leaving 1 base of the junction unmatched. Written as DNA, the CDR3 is TGCGCCAGCAGCCAAAGACAGGGGGATGGCTACACCTTC. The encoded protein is CASSQRQGDGYTF.

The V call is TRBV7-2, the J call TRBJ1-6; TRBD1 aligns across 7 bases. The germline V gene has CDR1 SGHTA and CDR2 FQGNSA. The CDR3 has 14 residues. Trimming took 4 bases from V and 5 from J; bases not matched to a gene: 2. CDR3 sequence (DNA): TGTGCCAGCAGCTCACAGGGGCATAATTCACCCCTCCACTTT. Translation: CASSSQGHNSPLHF.

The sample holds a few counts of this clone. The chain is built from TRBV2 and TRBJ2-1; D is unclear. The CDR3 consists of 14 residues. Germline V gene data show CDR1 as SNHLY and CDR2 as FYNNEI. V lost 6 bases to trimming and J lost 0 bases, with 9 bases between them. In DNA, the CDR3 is TGTGCCAGCAGCCAGTCCAGCTCCTACAATGAGCAGTTCTTC. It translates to CASSQSSSYNEQFF.

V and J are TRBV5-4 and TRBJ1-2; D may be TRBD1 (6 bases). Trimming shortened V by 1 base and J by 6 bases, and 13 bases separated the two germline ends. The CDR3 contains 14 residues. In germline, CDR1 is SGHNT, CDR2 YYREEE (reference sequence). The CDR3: CASSLPGQGNGYTF. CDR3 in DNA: TGTGCCAGCAGCTTGCCGGGGCAGGGGAATGGCTACACCTTC.

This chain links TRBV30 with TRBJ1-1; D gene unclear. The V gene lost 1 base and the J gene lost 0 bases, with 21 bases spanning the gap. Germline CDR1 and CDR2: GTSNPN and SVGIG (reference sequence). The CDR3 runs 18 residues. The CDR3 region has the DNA TGTGCCTGGAGTGGAGGGCGGCGGCTTCCGATCATGAACACTGAAGCTTTCTTT. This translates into CAWSGGRRLPIMNTEAFF.

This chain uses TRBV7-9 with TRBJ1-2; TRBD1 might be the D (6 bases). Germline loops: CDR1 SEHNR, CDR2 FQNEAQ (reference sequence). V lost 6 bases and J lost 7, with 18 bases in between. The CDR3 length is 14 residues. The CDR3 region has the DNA TGTGCCAGCAGGCCAGGCGGGGGCTCGGGTGGCTACACCTTC. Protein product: CASRPGGGSGGYTF.

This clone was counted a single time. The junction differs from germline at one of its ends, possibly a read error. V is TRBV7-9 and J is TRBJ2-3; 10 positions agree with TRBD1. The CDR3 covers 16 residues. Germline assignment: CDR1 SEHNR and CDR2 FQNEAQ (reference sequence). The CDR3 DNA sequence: TGTTCCAGCAGCGTGACAGGGGGCATGATGACAGATACGCAGTATTTT. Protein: CSSSVTGGMMTDTQYF.

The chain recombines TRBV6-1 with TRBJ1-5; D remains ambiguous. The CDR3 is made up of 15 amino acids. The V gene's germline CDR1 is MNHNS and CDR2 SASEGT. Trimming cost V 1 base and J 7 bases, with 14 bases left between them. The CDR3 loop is CASSEVASFRQPQHF. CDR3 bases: TGTGCCAGCAGTGAAGTGGCTTCCTTCCGCCAGCCCCAGCATTTT.

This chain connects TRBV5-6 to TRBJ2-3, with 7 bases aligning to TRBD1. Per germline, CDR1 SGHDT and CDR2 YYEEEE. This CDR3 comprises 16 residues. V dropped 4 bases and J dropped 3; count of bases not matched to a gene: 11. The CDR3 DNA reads TGTGCCAGCAGCCCGAACACGGGACAGAAAACAGATACGCAGTATTTT. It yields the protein CASSPNTGQKTDTQYF.

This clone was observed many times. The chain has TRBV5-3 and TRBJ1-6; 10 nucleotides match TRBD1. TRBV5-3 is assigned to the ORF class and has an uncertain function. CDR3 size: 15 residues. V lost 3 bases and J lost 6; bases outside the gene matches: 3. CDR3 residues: CARSSWTGGNSPLHF. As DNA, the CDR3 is TGTGCCAGAAGCTCCTGGACAGGGGGTAATTCACCCCTCCACTTT.

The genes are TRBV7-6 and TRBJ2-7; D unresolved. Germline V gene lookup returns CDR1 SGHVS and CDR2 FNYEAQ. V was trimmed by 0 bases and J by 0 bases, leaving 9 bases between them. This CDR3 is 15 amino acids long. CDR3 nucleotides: TGTGCCAGCAGCTTAGCTGCTTCTAGCTCCTACGAGCAGTACTTC. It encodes CASSLAASSSYEQYF.

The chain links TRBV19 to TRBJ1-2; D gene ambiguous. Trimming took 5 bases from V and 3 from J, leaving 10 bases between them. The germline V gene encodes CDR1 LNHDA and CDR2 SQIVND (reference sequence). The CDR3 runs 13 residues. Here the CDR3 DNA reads TGTGCCAGTAGTCCCCGGGGAGACTATGGCTACACCTTC. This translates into CASSPRGDYGYTF.

CDR3: CASSGDFAGNTIYF. The CDR3 bases are TGTGCCAGCAGTGGGGACTTTGCTGGAAACACCATATATTTT. The J gene is TRBJ1-3, the V gene TRBV6-1; maybe TRBD1 (5 bases). With 4 bases removed from V and 2 bases from J, the gap between germline ends came to 9 bases. CDR3 length equals 14 residues. Germline CDR1 is MNHNS and CDR2 is SASEGT.

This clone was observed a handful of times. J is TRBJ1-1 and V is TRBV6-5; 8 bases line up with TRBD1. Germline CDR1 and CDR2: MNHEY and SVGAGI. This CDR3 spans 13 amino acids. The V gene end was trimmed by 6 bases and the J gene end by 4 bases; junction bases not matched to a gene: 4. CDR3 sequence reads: CASSRGRSTEAFF. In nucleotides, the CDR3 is TGTGCCAGCAGCAGGGGGCGGAGCACTGAAGCTTTCTTT.